This TCR beta chain was sequenced during a study of blood T cell repertoires in COVID-19. In its sample, this clone was seen once. As processed by the authors: From reference gene primer amplification, estimates of nucleated cell counts were derived. Sequencing used immunoSEQ multiplex PCR; TCRdb keeps in-frame clones, though not all of them. V and J calls and clone size come straight from that table; D and trimming were deduced from the DNA. The sample lists around 42,000 clones; around 90% were seen once. In germline, CDR1 is SQVTM, CDR2 ANQGSEA. The ends were cut back, 4 bases at V and 6 bases at J, with 16 bases in the middle. The CDR3 is 14 amino acids.

Sequences were obtained from peripheral blood. The sequence was obtained from a human donor in a cohort sampled during active COVID-19. The V gene is TRBV29-1, the J gene TRBJ2-1; no clear D. CDR3 in DNA: TGCAGCGTTGGGCCCGCAAACGCTGGCAATGAGCAGTTCTTC. It translates to CSVGPANAGNEQFF.